The 20 T cell receptor beta chains given below trace back to one sample, sequenced in a study of blood T cells in healthy people across ages. Primers used in a second PCR of roughly 7 to 12 cycles were a sample-barcoded 5' primer and a J-beta primer mix. TCRdb reprocessed the 5' RACE reads via MiXCR and lists one record per CDR3 protein. The data contain under 800,000 distinct CDR3 sequences, around 21% of them singletons. The source material was blood. The receptors originated from a man in his 70s in good health.

This clonotype was seen a few times. The chain's CDR3 is CSAHHSGRALHNEQFF. CDR3 sequence (DNA): TGCAGTGCCCACCATAGCGGGAGGGCGCTCCACAATGAGCAGTTCTTC. V is TRBV20-1 and J is TRBJ2-1; 11 positions agree with TRBD2. CDR1 and CDR2 from the germline V gene are DFQATT and SNEGSKA (reference sequence). V was pared by 6 bases and J by 5 bases, with 12 bases of the junction left unmatched. The CDR3 loop spans 16 amino acids.

This chain connects TRBV7-2 to TRBJ2-7; a possible D gene is TRBD2 (6 bases). V gave up 6 bases and J gave up 0 bases, with 15 bases separating them. This CDR3 is built from 15 residues. The germline V gene has CDR1 SGHTA and CDR2 FQGNSA. CDR3 amino acids: CASSLAPGNSYEQYF. The DNA for the CDR3 is TGTGCCAGCAGTCTAGCGCCTGGGAACTCCTACGAGCAGTACTTC. The entire variable domain, with the rest obtained from reference TRBV7-2 and TRBJ2-7, is as follows: GAGVSQSPSNKVTEKGKDVELRCDPISGHTALYWYRQSLGQGLEFLIYFQGNSAPDKSGLPSDRFSAERTGGSVSTLTIQRTQQEDSAVYLCASSLAPGNSYEQYFGPGTRLTVT.

The chain uses TRBV6-2 or TRBV6-3 and TRBJ2-6; D uncertain. Trimming shortened V by 8 bases and J by 4 bases, and 9 bases separated the two germline ends. Germline CDR1 MNHEY, CDR2 SVGEGT. This CDR3 region has 13 residues. The CDR3 DNA reads as TGTGCCAGCGGTTCGCTCGGGGCCAACGTCCTGACTTTC. Translated, it gives CASGSLGANVLTF.

CDR3: CATSRGRQLGTGELFF. The CDR3 coding sequence is TGTGCCACCAGCAGAGGGAGGCAACTTGGGACCGGGGAGCTGTTTTTT. The chain couples TRBV15 to TRBJ2-2, with D possibly being TRBD2 (5 bases). From germline, CDR1 is LNHNV and CDR2 YYDKDF (reference sequence). V lost 1 base and J lost 5, with 14 bases in between. The CDR3 extends over 16 amino acids.

This clonotype was seen only a few times. The chain is built from TRBV12-3 or TRBV12-4 and TRBJ2-5; 16 bases are a match to TRBD2. The CDR3 extends over 17 amino acids. The V and J ends lost 6 bases and 4 bases, in that order; junction bases with no gene match: 8. The CDR3 sequence: CASSPGLAGGFGETQYF. The CDR3 bases are TGTGCCAGCAGCCCGGGACTAGCGGGAGGGTTTGGAGAGACCCAGTACTTC.

The gene calls are TRBV27 and TRBJ1-5; a weak D match, TRBD1 (6 bases). Trimming removed 6 bases from V and 3 bases from J, with 12 bases in between. CDR1 and CDR2 from the germline V gene are MNHEY and SMNVEV (reference sequence). CDR3 length: 14 amino acids. The DNA of the CDR3 is TGTGCCAGCAGCCCTGCAGGGGTCAATCAGCCCCAGCATTTT. Protein: CASSPAGVNQPQHF.

There are many counts of this clonotype. The rearrangement links TRBV29-1 to TRBJ2-7; possible D gene TRBD2, 6 bases. Germline V gives CDR1 SQVTM, CDR2 ANQGSEA. V shed 2 bases and J shed 0 bases, with 8 bases lying between them. This CDR3 is 13 amino acids long. The CDR3 DNA is TGCAGCGTTGAAACTAGCACCTCCTACGAGCAGTACTTC. This translates into CSVETSTSYEQYF.

This clonotype was detected a few times. CDR3 in DNA: TGTGCCAGCAGCATAGCGATCCCTTACAATGAGCAGTTCTTC. Its protein product is CASSIAIPYNEQFF. This chain connects TRBV21-1 to TRBJ2-1. TRBV21-1 is a pseudogene locus. The CDR3 sequence is 14 residues long.

The V call is TRBV28, the J call TRBJ2-5; 10 bases fit TRBD1. The J call may be wrong; the DNA end is better matched by TRBJ2-7. This CDR3 contains 15 residues. Looked up from germline, CDR1 is MDHEN and CDR2 is SYDVKM. The CDR3 DNA is TGTGCCAGCAGACAAGGGACAGGGGAATTCTACGAGCAGTACTTC. Translation: CASRQGTGEFYEQYF.

The sample holds a few counts of this clonotype. The CDR3 protein is CASSQEGVGEKLFF. The CDR3 coding sequence is TGTGCCAGCAGCCAAGAAGGGGTTGGTGAAAAACTGTTTTTT. This chain links TRBV4-2 with TRBJ1-4; D is perhaps TRBD1 (5 bases). The CDR3 consists of 14 residues. The ends were cut back, 0 bases at V and 7 bases at J, with 9 bases in the middle. CDR1 and CDR2 from the germline V gene are LGHNA and YNFKEQ.

The chain joins TRBV6-5 to TRBJ2-5; D possibly corresponds to TRBD2 (5 bases). Germline assignment: CDR1 MNHEY and CDR2 SVGAGI. V dropped 2 bases and J dropped 5 bases, with 9 bases sitting between them. The length of the CDR3 is 13 residues. The CDR3 here is CASSYGSSETQYF. The CDR3 DNA sequence: TGTGCCAGCAGTTACGGGAGCTCCGAGACCCAGTACTTC.

This clonotype has more than one count but fewer than ten. The chain uses TRBV4-3 and TRBJ2-3, with 9 bases fitting TRBD2. Trimming took 3 bases from V and 2 from J; bases not matched to a gene: 6. The CDR3 contains 16 residues. CDR1 and CDR2 (germline): LGHNA, YSLEER. CDR3 in amino acids: CASSHLTSGHTDTQYF. As DNA, the CDR3 is TGCGCCAGCAGCCATTTGACTAGCGGACACACAGATACGCAGTATTTT.

A few counts support this clonotype. At one end the junction does not follow the germline gene, possibly because of a read error. V gene TRBV20-1 combines with J gene TRBJ2-3; maybe TRBD2 (6 bases). The CDR3 runs 15 residues. CDR1 and CDR2 (germline): DFQATT, SNEGSKA (reference sequence). The CDR3 spells CSTSFPPSGTDTQYF. DNA for the CDR3: TGCAGTACTAGTTTTCCCCCTAGCGGCACAGATACGCAGTATTTT.

This chain joins TRBV12-3 or TRBV12-4 and TRBJ2-5; 7 nucleotides agree with TRBD1. The assigned J gene may be wrong: the sequence end matches TRBJ2-1 better. The CDR3 spans 14 residues. The CDR3 nucleotides read TGTGCCAGCAGCCCCGGACAGGCCCGAAGTGAGCAGTTCTTC. Translating it yields CASSPGQARSEQFF.

CDR3 DNA: TGCGCCAGCAGCCAAGATGGACAGGGTGAGACCCAGTACTTC. Translated: CASSQDGQGETQYF. V is TRBV4-1 and J is TRBJ2-5, with 8 bases matching TRBD1. This CDR3 has 14 amino acids. CDR1 MGHRA and CDR2 YSYEKL come from the germline V gene. With 0 bases clipped from V and 5 bases from J, the junction kept 2 bases outside the gene matches.

This clonotype has more than one count but fewer than ten. Here the CDR3 DNA reads TGCAGTGCAAGTAGCGGAGCGAACCAAGAGACCCAGTACTTC. Protein product: CSASSGANQETQYF. This chain links TRBV20-1 with TRBJ2-5, with D maybe TRBD2 (6 bases). The CDR3 sequence is 14 residues long. V was pared by 6 bases and J by 0 bases, with 14 bases between. Germline CDR1 DFQATT, CDR2 SNEGSKA (reference sequence).

The J gene is TRBJ1-2, the V gene TRBV27; D remains ambiguous. Trimming removed 6 bases at V and 0 bases at J, with 14 bases between. The CDR3 extends over 15 amino acids. CDR1 and CDR2 from the germline V gene are MNHEY and SMNVEV (reference sequence). The CDR3 nucleotides read TGTGCCAGCAGCTTGGGCGGTTTAGCTAACTATGGCTACACCTTC. It is translated as CASSLGGLANYGYTF.

This clonotype was seen many times. The J gene is TRBJ2-5, the V gene TRBV29-1; possibly TRBD1 or TRBD2 for D (6 bases each). Germline CDR1 reads SQVTM; CDR2 reads ANQGSEA. Trimming took off 7 bases at V and 5 bases at J, with 17 bases between the two ends. There are 13 residues in the CDR3. This CDR3 reads CSGLAGGGETQYF. The CDR3 DNA sequence: TGCAGCGGTTTGGCCGGGGGCGGGGAGACCCAGTACTTC.

This chain connects TRBV7-9 to TRBJ2-7; tentative D call: TRBD1 (5 bases). Trimming removed 0 bases at V and 3 bases at J, with 12 bases between. Germline V gives CDR1 SEHNR, CDR2 FQNEAQ (reference sequence). The CDR3 has 15 amino acids. CDR3 region: CASSLAEKGLYEQYF. CDR3 sequence (DNA): TGTGCCAGCAGCTTAGCTGAGAAGGGGCTCTACGAGCAGTACTTC.

The V call is TRBV6-6, the J call TRBJ2-1; 14 nucleotides agree with TRBD2. J gave up 10 bases and V 10 bases, and 9 bases lay outside the gene matches. Germline CDR1 reads MNHNY; CDR2 reads SVGAGI (reference sequence). CDR3 size: 14 residues. The CDR3 coding sequence is TGTGCCACCCAAGGGACTAGCGGGAGTAACGAGCAGTTCTTC. This gives the protein CATQGTSGSNEQFF.